This T cell receptor beta chain was recorded in a study of blood T cell repertoires in COVID-19. About the study: The study drew acute and convalescent COVID-19 samples from the United States, Italy and Spain.

In the source study's methods: Cell counts per sample came from amplifying reference gene primers. Data came from immunoSEQ multiplex PCR; TCRdb stores just in-frame clones and leaves some out. V, J and clone size are those of that table, while D and trimming were read from the DNA. The table includes about 160,000 clones, 60% to 85% detected once. The junction had 1 base not matched to a gene; V was cut back by 0 bases and J by 4 bases. Germline V CDR1 and CDR2: MNHNY, SVGAGI (reference sequence). This CDR3 has 15 residues. The gene calls are TRBV6-6 and TRBJ2-2; TRBD1 matches 8 bases. The receptor's source is a man between 60 and 70 years old with acute or convalescent COVID-19. Sequencing was done on a sample of peripheral blood. This chain's CDR3 is CASSYSTGGTGELFF. The CDR3, as DNA: TGTGCCAGCAGTTACTCTACAGGGGGCACCGGGGAGCTGTTTTTT.